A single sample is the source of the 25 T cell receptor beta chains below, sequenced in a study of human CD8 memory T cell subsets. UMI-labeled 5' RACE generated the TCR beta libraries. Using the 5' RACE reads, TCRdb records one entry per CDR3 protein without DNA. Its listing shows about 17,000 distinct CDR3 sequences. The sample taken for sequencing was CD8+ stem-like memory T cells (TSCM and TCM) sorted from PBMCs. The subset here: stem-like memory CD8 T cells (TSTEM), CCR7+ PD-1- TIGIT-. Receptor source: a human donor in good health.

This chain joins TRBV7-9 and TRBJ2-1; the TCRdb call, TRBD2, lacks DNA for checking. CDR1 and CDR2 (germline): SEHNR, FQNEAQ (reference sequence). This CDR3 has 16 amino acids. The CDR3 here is CASSSGMAGGPTHWFF.

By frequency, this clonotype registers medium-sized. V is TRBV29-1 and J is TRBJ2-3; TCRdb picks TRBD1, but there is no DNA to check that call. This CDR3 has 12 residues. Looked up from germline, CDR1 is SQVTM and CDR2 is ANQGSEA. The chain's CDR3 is CSVDGQGGTQYF.

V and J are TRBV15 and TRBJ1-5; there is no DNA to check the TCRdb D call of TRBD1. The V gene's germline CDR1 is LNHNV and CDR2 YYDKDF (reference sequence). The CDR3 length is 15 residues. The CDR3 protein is CATSRTAYSNQPQHF.

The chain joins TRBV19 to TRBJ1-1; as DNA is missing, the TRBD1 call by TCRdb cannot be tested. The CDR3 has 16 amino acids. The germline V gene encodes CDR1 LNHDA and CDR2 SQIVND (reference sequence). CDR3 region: CASRSLETGAELEAFF. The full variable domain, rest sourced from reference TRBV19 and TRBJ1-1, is DGGITQSPKYLFRKEGQNVTLSCEQNLNHDAMYWYRQDPGQGLRLIYYSQIVNDFQKGDIAEGYSVSREKKESFPLTVTSAQKNPTAFYLCASRSLETGAELEAFFGQGTRLTVV.

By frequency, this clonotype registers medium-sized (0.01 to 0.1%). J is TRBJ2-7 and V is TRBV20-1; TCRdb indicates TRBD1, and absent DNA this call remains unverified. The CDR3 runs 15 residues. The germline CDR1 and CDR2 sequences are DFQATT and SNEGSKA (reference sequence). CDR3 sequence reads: CSARDPTDPQREQYF.

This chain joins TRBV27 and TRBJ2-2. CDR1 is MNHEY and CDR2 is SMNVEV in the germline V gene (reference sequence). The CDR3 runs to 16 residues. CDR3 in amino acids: CASSFLGSVNTGELFF.

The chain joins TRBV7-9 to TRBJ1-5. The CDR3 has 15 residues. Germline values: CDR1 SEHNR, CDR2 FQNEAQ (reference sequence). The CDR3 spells CASSLAGSQNQPQHF. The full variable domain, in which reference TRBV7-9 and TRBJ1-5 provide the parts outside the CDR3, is DTGVSQNPRHKITKRGQNVTFRCDPISEHNRLYWYRQTLGQGPEFLTYFQNEAQLEKSRLLSDRFSAERPKGSFSTLEIQRTEQGDSAMYLCASSLAGSQNQPQHFGDGTRLSIL.

This chain's CDR3 is CASSLSPPGRLAKNIQYF. V usage is TRBV27 and J usage is TRBJ2-4; TCRdb proposes TRBD1, but this gene call is untestable without DNA. The CDR3 is 18 amino acids. CDR1 and CDR2 from the germline V gene are MNHEY and SMNVEV (reference sequence).

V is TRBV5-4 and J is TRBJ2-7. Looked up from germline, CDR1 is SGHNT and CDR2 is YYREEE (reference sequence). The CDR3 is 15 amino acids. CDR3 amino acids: CASSLEQASSYEQYF.

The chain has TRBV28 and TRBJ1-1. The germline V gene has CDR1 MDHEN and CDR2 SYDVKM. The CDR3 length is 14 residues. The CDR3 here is CASSFQATSPEAFF.

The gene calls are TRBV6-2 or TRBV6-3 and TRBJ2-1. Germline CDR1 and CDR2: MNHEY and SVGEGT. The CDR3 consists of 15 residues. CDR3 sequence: CASSPDASAYNEQFF.

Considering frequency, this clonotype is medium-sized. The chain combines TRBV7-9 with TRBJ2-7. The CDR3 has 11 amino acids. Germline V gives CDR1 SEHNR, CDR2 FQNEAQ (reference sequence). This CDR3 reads CASSSSDEQYF. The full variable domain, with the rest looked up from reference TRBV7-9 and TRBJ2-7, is DTGVSQNPRHKITKRGQNVTFRCDPISEHNRLYWYRQTLGQGPEFLTYFQNEAQLEKSRLLSDRFSAERPKGSFSTLEIQRTEQGDSAMYLCASSSSDEQYFGPGTRLTVT.

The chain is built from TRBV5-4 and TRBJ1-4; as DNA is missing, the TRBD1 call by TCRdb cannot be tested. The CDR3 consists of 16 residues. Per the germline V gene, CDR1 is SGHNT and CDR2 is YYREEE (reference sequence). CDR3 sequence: CASSPLTGLRGEKLFF.

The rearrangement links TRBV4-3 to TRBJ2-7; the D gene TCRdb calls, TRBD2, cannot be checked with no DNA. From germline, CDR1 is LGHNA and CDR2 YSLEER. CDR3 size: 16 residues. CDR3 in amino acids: CASSQDPAGGPGEQYF.

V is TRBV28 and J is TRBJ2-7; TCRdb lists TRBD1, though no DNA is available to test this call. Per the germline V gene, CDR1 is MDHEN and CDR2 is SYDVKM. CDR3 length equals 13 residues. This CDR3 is CASSLMRGEEQYF.

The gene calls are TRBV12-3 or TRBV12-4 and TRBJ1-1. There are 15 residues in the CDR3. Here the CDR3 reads CASSLGGTPNTEAFF.

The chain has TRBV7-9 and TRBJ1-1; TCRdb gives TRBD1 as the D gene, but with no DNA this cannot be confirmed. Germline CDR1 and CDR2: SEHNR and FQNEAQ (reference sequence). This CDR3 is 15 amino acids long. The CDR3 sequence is CASSLGGQRNTEAFF. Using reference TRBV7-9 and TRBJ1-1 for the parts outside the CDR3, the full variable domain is DTGVSQNPRHKITKRGQNVTFRCDPISEHNRLYWYRQTLGQGPEFLTYFQNEAQLEKSRLLSDRFSAERPKGSFSTLEIQRTEQGDSAMYLCASSLGGQRNTEAFFGQGTRLTVV.

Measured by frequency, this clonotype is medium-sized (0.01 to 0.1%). The CDR3 loop reads CSARKGGDYRGDTQYF. The V call is TRBV20-1, the J call TRBJ2-3; no DNA is available, so the TRBD1 call from TCRdb remains unchecked. The CDR3 spans 16 residues. Per the germline V gene, CDR1 is DFQATT and CDR2 is SNEGSKA (reference sequence).

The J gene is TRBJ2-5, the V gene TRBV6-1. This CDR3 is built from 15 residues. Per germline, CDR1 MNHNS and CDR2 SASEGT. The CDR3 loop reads CASSPDGNFGETQYF.

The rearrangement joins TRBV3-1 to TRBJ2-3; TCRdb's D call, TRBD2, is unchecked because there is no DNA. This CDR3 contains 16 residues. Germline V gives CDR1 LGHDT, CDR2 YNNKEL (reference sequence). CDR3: CASSLGTSGYTDTQYF.

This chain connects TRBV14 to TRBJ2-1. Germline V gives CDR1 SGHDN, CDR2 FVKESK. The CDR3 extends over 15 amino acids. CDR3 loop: CASSQVQQIYNEQFF.

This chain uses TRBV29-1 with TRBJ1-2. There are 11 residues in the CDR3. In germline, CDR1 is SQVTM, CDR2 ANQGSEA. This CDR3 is CSGKTNYGYTF.

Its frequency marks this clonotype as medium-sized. CDR3 region: CASSPPPGKGTEAFF. The rearrangement links TRBV7-9 to TRBJ1-1; TCRdb names TRBD1, which stays unverified in the absence of DNA. This CDR3 spans 15 amino acids. Per germline, CDR1 SEHNR and CDR2 FQNEAQ (reference sequence).

The CDR3 is CASSPGGEAFEQYF. The V gene is TRBV28, the J gene TRBJ2-7; the D gene TCRdb calls, TRBD1, cannot be checked with no DNA. CDR3 length: 14 amino acids. Germline V gene sequence: CDR1 MDHEN, CDR2 SYDVKM.

The CDR3 protein is CASSLIEAQETQYF. The rearrangement uses TRBV7-8 and TRBJ2-5. There are 14 residues in the CDR3. Germline lookup yields CDR1 SGHVS and CDR2 FQNEAQ. Using reference TRBV7-8 and TRBJ2-5 for the parts outside the CDR3, the full variable domain is GAGVSQSPRYKVAKRGQDVALRCDPISGHVSLFWYQQALGQGPEFLTYFQNEAQLDKSGLPSDRFFAERPEGSVSTLKIQRTQQEDSAVYLCASSLIEAQETQYFGPGTRLLVL.